One sample yielded the 19 T cell receptor beta chains listed below, sequenced in a study of beta chain features in type 1 diabetes. Study results and caveats: In all four CD4+ subsets, TCRB CDR3 length was significantly, moderately reduced in type 1 diabetes.

Sequenced material consisted of expressed TCRB transcripts (all of the isolated RNA was reverse transcribed). Data came from immunoSEQ multiplex PCR; TCRdb stores just in-frame clones and leaves some out. The sample has 280,000 or so clones; 15% are singletons. These TCRs' antigens remain unknown. The sample consisted of naive CD4+ T cells from blood. The receptors stem from a man aged 18 to 29 with type 1 diabetes.

V and J are TRBV7-2 and TRBJ2-5; TRBD1 matches 8 bases. The CDR3 has 15 residues. Trimming cost V 5 bases and J 5 bases; bases outside gene matches: 10. Germline values: CDR1 SGHTA, CDR2 FQGNSA. The CDR3 region is CASSPRGPPSETQYF. The CDR3 DNA sequence: TGTGCCAGCAGCCCCAGGGGGCCGCCTTCGGAGACCCAGTACTTC.

This clone turned up a few times. The chain couples TRBV10-3 to TRBJ2-5, with D possibly matching TRBD1 (5 bases). CDR3 length: 12 amino acids. The germline V and J ends were trimmed by 6 bases and 3 bases, with 8 bases remaining between them. The germline V gene has CDR1 ENHRY and CDR2 SYGVKD. CDR3 amino acids: CAIRGQEETQYF. CDR3 nucleotides: TGTGCCATCAGGGGGCAAGAAGAGACCCAGTACTTC.

This clone was counted a few times. This chain links TRBV18 with TRBJ2-5; possibly TRBD1 for D (6 bases). CDR1 is KGHSH and CDR2 is LQKENI in the germline V gene. This CDR3 region has 14 residues. Between the trimmed V and J ends, which lost 1 base and 3 bases, there was a span of 9 bases. The CDR3 protein is CASSPRDTKETQYF. CDR3 nucleotides: TGTGCCAGCTCACCACGGGACACCAAAGAGACCCAGTACTTC.

The V and J genes are TRBV7-8 and TRBJ1-2, with 9 bases fitting TRBD1. Trimming cost V 4 bases and J 1 base; bases outside gene matches: 10. This CDR3 spans 17 amino acids. CDR1 SGHVS and CDR2 FQNEAQ come from the germline V gene. In DNA form, the CDR3 reads TGTGCCAGCAGCTCCCGAGTACAGGGGGCTAATAACTATGGCTACACCTTC. Amino acids: CASSSRVQGANNYGYTF.

This clone was detected only a few times. The chain couples TRBV7-2 to TRBJ2-5; 8 bases match TRBD2. Germline V lookup: CDR1 SGHTA, CDR2 FQGNSA. J lost 4 bases, V lost 0 bases, and 4 bases had no gene match. The CDR3 totals 15 residues. The CDR3 DNA follows: TGTGCCAGCAGCTTAGCGAGAACTAGCGGAGAGACCCAGTACTTC. Translated: CASSLARTSGETQYF.

The V gene is TRBV30, the J gene TRBJ1-1, with D hard to call. V lost 2 bases and J lost 0, with 13 bases in between. Looked up from germline, CDR1 is GTSNPN and CDR2 is SVGIG (reference sequence). CDR3 length: 15 residues. The CDR3 region has the DNA TGTGCCTGGAGTCGTTATGGCAGTCTGAACACTGAAGCTTTCTTT. Residues: CAWSRYGSLNTEAFF.

This clone was counted a few times. The chain has TRBV10-1 and TRBJ2-3; D perhaps matches TRBD1 (5 bases). This CDR3 has 13 residues. CDR1 and CDR2 (germline): WNHNN, SYGVQD (reference sequence). V was shortened by 2 bases and J by 4 bases, with 7 bases between the two germline ends. The CDR3 reads CASSEAGSDTQYF. The CDR3 DNA reads as TGCGCCAGCAGTGAGGCAGGGTCAGATACGCAGTATTTT.

V is TRBV6-6 and J is TRBJ1-5; no reliable D call. The CDR3 covers 12 residues. Germline CDR1 MNHNY, CDR2 SVGAGI (reference sequence). With 6 bases removed from V and 2 bases from J, the gap between germline ends came to 5 bases. CDR3 amino acids: CASRSGNQPQHF. CDR3 DNA sequence: TGTGCCAGCAGGTCGGGCAATCAGCCCCAGCATTTT.

As DNA, the CDR3 is TGTGCCAGTAGCTTCGGGGGGACATGGACCTACAATGAGCAGTTCTTC. Translating it yields CASSFGGTWTYNEQFF. The chain recombines TRBV19 with TRBJ2-1; a possible D gene is TRBD2 (7 bases). CDR3 length equals 16 residues. Per germline, CDR1 LNHDA and CDR2 SQIVND (reference sequence). V shed 6 bases and J shed 2 bases, with 17 bases lying between them.

This clone was seen a handful of times. This chain links TRBV18 with TRBJ1-1; 9 bases map to TRBD1. The CDR3 is made up of 14 amino acids. J gave up 0 bases and V 5 bases, and 1 base lay outside the gene matches. The V gene's germline CDR1 is KGHSH and CDR2 LQKENI. The CDR3 DNA reads TGTGCCAGCTCAGGACAGGGGATGAACACTGAAGCTTTCTTT. Amino acid sequence: CASSGQGMNTEAFF.

In this sample, this clone turned up a few times. This chain uses TRBV4-1 with TRBJ1-1; D is perhaps TRBD1 (5 bases). Looked up from germline, CDR1 is MGHRA and CDR2 is YSYEKL. V shed 5 bases and J shed 5 bases, with 12 bases lying between them. The length of the CDR3 is 13 residues. The CDR3 DNA sequence: TGCGCCAGCAGCTCCCAGGGTGGGACTGAAGCTTTCTTT. Translating gives CASSSQGGTEAFF.

This clone was recorded a few times. The gene calls are TRBV7-2 and TRBJ2-5; a weak D match, TRBD2 (6 bases). The CDR3 spans 15 residues. V dropped 6 bases and J dropped 5 bases, with 19 bases sitting between them. Germline loops: CDR1 SGHTA, CDR2 FQGNSA. This CDR3 reads CASSVAGGAGETQYF. The DNA of the CDR3 is TGTGCCAGCAGTGTAGCTGGCGGGGCAGGGGAGACCCAGTACTTC.

The chain combines TRBV18 with TRBJ2-5; D ambiguous. CDR3 length: 12 residues. The V and J ends lost 4 bases and 4 bases respectively, with 7 bases between them. Germline loops: CDR1 KGHSH, CDR2 LQKENI. CDR3 sequence: CASSLTGETQYF. CDR3 in DNA: TGTGCCAGCTCACTAACCGGAGAGACCCAGTACTTC.

The chain links TRBV27 to TRBJ1-2; perhaps TRBD1 as D (5 bases). V lost 4 bases, J lost 5 bases, and 14 bases lay in between. Germline V gives CDR1 MNHEY, CDR2 SMNVEV (reference sequence). The CDR3 runs to 14 residues. The CDR3: CASSSGQGRYGYTF. CDR3 bases: TGTGCCAGCAGTTCCGGTCAGGGTAGATATGGCTACACCTTC.

CDR3 region: CASSSPLETQYF. Written as DNA, the CDR3 is TGTGCCAGCAGCTCCCCTCTTGAGACCCAGTACTTC. The chain employs TRBV7-9 and TRBJ2-5; D remains ambiguous. In germline, CDR1 is SEHNR, CDR2 FQNEAQ (reference sequence). The V gene lost 4 bases and the J gene lost 5 bases, with 8 bases spanning the gap. CDR3 length: 12 amino acids.

This clone has just a few counts. The chain employs TRBV6-5 and TRBJ2-1, with 8 bases identical to TRBD2. The CDR3 covers 14 residues. The germline CDR1 and CDR2 sequences are MNHEY and SVGAGI. V dropped 6 bases and J dropped 7; count of bases not matched to a gene: 8. The CDR3 DNA reads TGTGCCAGCAGCCCCGGGAGGGGGATGAATGAGCAGTTCTTC. It encodes CASSPGRGMNEQFF.

The rearrangement uses TRBV25-1 and TRBJ2-2, with D possibly matching TRBD1 (6 bases). The CDR3 covers 15 residues. V gave up 6 bases and J gave up 3 bases, with 14 bases separating them. Germline loops: CDR1 MGHDK, CDR2 SYGVNS. CDR3 nucleotides: TGTGCCAGCAGCCGGACCGGGACATACACCGGGGAGCTGTTTTTT. It specifies CASSRTGTYTGELFF.

This clone was counted between two and nine times. This sequence joins TRBV30 and TRBJ1-5, with D possibly TRBD1 on 5 matching bases. CDR1 and CDR2 (germline): GTSNPN, SVGIG (reference sequence). V shed 2 bases and J shed 4 bases, with 12 bases lying between them. The CDR3 spans 14 residues. The CDR3 DNA sequence: TGTGCCTGGAGTCCCTTAAGGGGAAATCAGCCCCAGCATTTT. Amino acid sequence: CAWSPLRGNQPQHF. Based on the CDR3 plus reference TRBV30 and TRBJ1-5, the full variable domain is SQTIHQWPATLVQPVGSPLSLECTVEGTSNPNLYWYRQAAGRGLQLLFYSVGIGQISSEVPQNLSASRPQDRQFILSSKKLLLSDSGFYLCAWSPLRGNQPQHFGDGTRLSIL.

The chain couples TRBV7-2 to TRBJ2-1, with TRBD2 matching over 9 bases. The CDR3 length is 15 residues. Germline values: CDR1 SGHTA, CDR2 FQGNSA. The trim removed 5 bases at V and 1 base at J, leaving 3 bases unmatched. CDR3 in amino acids: CASSPSGRSYNEQFF. As DNA, the CDR3 is TGTGCCAGCAGCCCCAGCGGGAGGTCCTACAATGAGCAGTTCTTC.